This T cell receptor (beta chain) stems from a study of cytomegalovirus exposure and HLA in healthy donors. The PCR used 60 Vbeta and 13 Jbeta primers. The repertoire was sequenced with immunoSEQ multiplex PCR; TCRdb's copy has only in-frame clones and lacks some. Of 150,000 to 160,000 clones detected, 80% appear once; the ten largest clones hold 9.5% to 15%. Study results and caveats: Listed as cytomegalovirus-associated were 150 to 200 TCR beta chains. As a later analysis showed, a missense DCLRE1C variant was linked to trimming of TCR beta V- and J-genes. A later analysis appeared to link common viral pathogens to several of the most significant clusters. Reportedly, TCR beta sequences accurately predicted HLA-A and HLA-B alleles in most subjects.

On this clone itself: Its antigen remains unidentified.

Per the germline V gene, CDR1 is MGHRA and CDR2 is YSYEKL. The CDR3 has 15 amino acids. Trimming cost V 0 bases and J 5 bases; bases outside gene matches: 6. Sequencing used PBMCs. This TCR was sampled from a man aged 25 to 40 in good health and CMV-seropositive. V and J are TRBV4-1 and TRBJ2-7; 8 nucleotides align to TRBD2. Here the CDR3 DNA reads TGCGCCAGCAGCCAAGATGGCAGCGGGAGAAACGAGCAGTACTTC. Residues: CASSQDGSGRNEQYF.